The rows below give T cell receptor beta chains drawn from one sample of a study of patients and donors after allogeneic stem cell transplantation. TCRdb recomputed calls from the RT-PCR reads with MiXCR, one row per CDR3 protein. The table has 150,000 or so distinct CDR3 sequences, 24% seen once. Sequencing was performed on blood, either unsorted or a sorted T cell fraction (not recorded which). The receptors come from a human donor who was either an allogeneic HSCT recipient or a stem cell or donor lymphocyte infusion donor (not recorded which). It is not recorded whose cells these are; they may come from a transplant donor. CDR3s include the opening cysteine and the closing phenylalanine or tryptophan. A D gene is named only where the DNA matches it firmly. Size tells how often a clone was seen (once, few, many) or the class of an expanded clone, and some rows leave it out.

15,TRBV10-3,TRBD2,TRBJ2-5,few,TGTGCCATCAGTGATATGGGACTAGCGTCGGGGACCCAGTACTTC,CAISDMGLASGTQYF
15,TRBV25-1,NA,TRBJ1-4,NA,TGTGCCAGCAGTGAATTCGGACGGTTTAATGAAAAACTGTTTTTT,CASSEFGRFNEKLFF
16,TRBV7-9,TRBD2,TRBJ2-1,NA,TGTGCCAGCAGCCCAACTTGGACTAGTATAGCCAATGAGCAGTTCTTC,CASSPTWTSIANEQFF
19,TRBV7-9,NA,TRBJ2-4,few,TGTGCCAGCAGCCCCTCCGGGGGCACAAAAAGGGCGGCCAAAAACATTCAGTACTTC,CASSPSGGTKRAAKNIQYF
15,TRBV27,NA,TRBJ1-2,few,TGTGCCAGCAGTCAGGGGACCGGGGGTATAAATGGCTACACCTTC,CASSQGTGGINGYTF
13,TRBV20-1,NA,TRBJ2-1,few,TGCACTCCTTGGCACCCTACCTACAATGAGCAGTTCTTC,CTPWHPTYNEQFF
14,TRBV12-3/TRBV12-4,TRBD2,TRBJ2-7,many,TGTGCCAGCAGTTCCTCCGGGACTAGCATCGAGCAGTACTTC,CASSSSGTSIEQYF
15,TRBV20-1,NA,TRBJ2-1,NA,TGCAGTGCTAGAGATGGTGACCGTCGCTACAATGAGCAGTTCTTC,CSARDGDRRYNEQFF
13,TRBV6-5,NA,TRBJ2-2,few,TGTGCCAGCACCGATGAATGGAGCGGGGAGCTGTTTTTT,CASTDEWSGELFF
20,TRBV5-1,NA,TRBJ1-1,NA,TGCGCCAGCAGCCCTCTGGGGTTCTTAATCTTCCCGGAGGGTAACACTGAAGCTTTCTTT,CASSPLGFLIFPEGNTEAFF
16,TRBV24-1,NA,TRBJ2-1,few,TGTGCCACCAGTGCCAGGACCGCTAGCTCCTACAATGAGCAGTTCTTC,CATSARTASSYNEQFF
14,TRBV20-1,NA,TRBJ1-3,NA,TGCAGTGCTCCCGCCCCGATCTCTGGAAACACCATATATTTT,CSAPAPISGNTIYF
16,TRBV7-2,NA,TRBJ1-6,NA,TGTGCCAGCAGCCATAAGGTGGGGCAGGGGCACTCACCCCTCCACTTT,CASSHKVGQGHSPLHF
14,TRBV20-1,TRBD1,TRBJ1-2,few,TGCAGTGCTAGCTTGACAGGGGGCGACTATGGCTACACCTTC,CSASLTGGDYGYTF
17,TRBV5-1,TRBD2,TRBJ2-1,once,TGCGCCAGCAGCACGATAACGACTAGCGGGGGGAGCAATGAGCAGTTCTTC,CASSTITTSGGSNEQFF
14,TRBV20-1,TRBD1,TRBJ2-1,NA,TGCAGTGCCTTGGACAGGGGAGCCTACAATGAGCAGTTCTTC,CSALDRGAYNEQFF
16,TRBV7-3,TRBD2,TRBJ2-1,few,TGTGCCAGCAGCGGGACTAGCGGGAGCTCCTACAATGAGCAGTTCTTC,CASSGTSGSSYNEQFF
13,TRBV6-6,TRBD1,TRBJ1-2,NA,TGTGCCAGCGGAATGCAGACAGGGCTTGGCTACACCTTC,CASGMQTGLGYTF
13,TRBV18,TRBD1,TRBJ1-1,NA,TGTGCCAGCTCACGGGACAGCCAGTCTGAAGCTTTCTTT,CASSRDSQSEAFF
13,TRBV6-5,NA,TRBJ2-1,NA,TGTGCCACCATTAGACAGGGAGGGAATGAGCAGTTCTTC,CATIRQGGNEQFF
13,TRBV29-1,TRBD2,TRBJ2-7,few,TGCAGCGTTGCTCGTCTAGCGGGCTACGAGCAGTACTTC,CSVARLAGYEQYF
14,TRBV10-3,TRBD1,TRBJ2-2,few,TGTGCCATCAGACCGACAGGGGCCACCGGGGAGCTGTTTTTT,CAIRPTGATGELFF
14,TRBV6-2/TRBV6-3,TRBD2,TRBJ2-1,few,TGTGCCAGCAGTTACGCTAGCGGCTACAATGAGCAGTTCTTC,CASSYASGYNEQFF
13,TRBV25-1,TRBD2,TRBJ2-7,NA,TGTGCCAGCAGGACAGCGGGAGATTCCGAGCAGTACTTC,CASRTAGDSEQYF
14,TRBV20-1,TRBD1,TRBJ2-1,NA,TGCAGTGCCGATGACAGGGGGGGCTACAATGAGCAGTTCTTC,CSADDRGGYNEQFF
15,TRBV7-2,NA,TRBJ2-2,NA,TGTGCCAGCAGCCCCAGGACCAGAAACACCGGGGAGCTGTTTTTT,CASSPRTRNTGELFF
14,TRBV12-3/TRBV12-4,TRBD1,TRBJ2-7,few,TGTGCCAGCGCCGGGACAGGGGGCCAGTACGAGCAGTACTTC,CASAGTGGQYEQYF
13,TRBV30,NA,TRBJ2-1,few,TGTGCCTGGACCTCCCATAGTTACAATGAGCAGTTCTTC,CAWTSHSYNEQFF
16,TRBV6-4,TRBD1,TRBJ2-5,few,TGTGCCAGCAGTGACGGGGACAGGAAGAATCAAGAGACCCAGTACTTC,CASSDGDRKNQETQYF
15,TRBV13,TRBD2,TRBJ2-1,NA,TGTGCCAGCAGCAACTCAGCGGGAGGTGTGTTTTGGCAGTTCTTC,CASSNSAGGVFWQFF
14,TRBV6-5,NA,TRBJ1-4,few,TGTGCCAGCAGCATGATGGGAACTAATGAAAAACTGTTTTTT,CASSMMGTNEKLFF
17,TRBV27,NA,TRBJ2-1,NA,TGTGCCAGCAGTTTTGAACAGGTTCCTTGGACATACAATGAGCAGTTCTTC,CASSFEQVPWTYNEQFF
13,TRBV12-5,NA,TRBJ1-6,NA,TGTGCTAGTGGTTCAGGGTGGAATTCACCCCTCCACTTT,CASGSGWNSPLHF
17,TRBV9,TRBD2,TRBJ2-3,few,TGTGCCAGCAGCAGACTAGCGGGGGGCCGGGTCACAGATACGCAGTATTTT,CASSRLAGGRVTDTQYF
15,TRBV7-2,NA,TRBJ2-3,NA,TGTGCCAGCAGCTCACAGCGGGTTGGTCCAGATACGCAGTATTTT,CASSSQRVGPDTQYF
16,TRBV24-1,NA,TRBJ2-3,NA,TGTGCCACCAGTGAATCCGGGACGCACCGCACAGATACGCAGTATTTT,CATSESGTHRTDTQYF
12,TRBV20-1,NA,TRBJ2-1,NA,TGCAGTGCTAGACGACTTAGTTATGAGCAGTTCTTC,CSARRLSYEQFF
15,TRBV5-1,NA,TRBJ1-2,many,TGCGCCAGCAGCTTCGGGGCGAATGCTAACTATGGCTACACCTTC,CASSFGANANYGYTF
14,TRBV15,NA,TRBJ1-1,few,TGTGCCACCAGCCTTTGGGGAATGAACACTGAAGCTTTCTTT,CATSLWGMNTEAFF
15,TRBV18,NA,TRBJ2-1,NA,TGTGCCAGCTCACCAGAGATAGGACACAGCAAAGAGCAGTTCTTC,CASSPEIGHSKEQFF
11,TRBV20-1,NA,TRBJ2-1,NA,TGCAGTGCTGGTACTAGCTTCGAGCAGTTCTTC,CSAGTSFEQFF
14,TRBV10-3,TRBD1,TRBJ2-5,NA,TGTGCCACTAGGACAGGGGGTTACCAAGAGACCCAGTACTTC,CATRTGGYQETQYF
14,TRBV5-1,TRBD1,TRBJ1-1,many,TGCGCCAGCAGCCTTGGACAGGGCTACACTGAAGCTTTCTTT,CASSLGQGYTEAFF
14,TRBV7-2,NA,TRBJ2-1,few,TGTGCCAGCAGCTTACCTACCGCCGACAATGAGCAGTTCTTC,CASSLPTADNEQFF
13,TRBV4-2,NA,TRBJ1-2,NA,TGTGCCAGCAGCCAAGATCTTCCGTATGGCTACACCTTC,CASSQDLPYGYTF
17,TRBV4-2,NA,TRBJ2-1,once,TGTGCCAGCAGCCCTCCGACGGGGGCCCCTTACGACAATGAGCAGTTCTTC,CASSPPTGAPYDNEQFF
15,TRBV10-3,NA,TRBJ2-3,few,TGTGCCATCAGTGCCACGGGAGAGGAGACAGATACGCAGTATTTT,CAISATGEETDTQYF
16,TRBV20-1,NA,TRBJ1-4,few,TGCAGTGCTAGAGATGCTTGGACTACCCTCAATGAAAAACTGTTTTTT,CSARDAWTTLNEKLFF
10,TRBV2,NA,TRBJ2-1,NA,TGTGCCAGCGGGCCTTATGAGCAGTTCTTC,CASGPYEQFF
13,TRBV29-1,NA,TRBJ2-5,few,TGCAGCGTTGACTTCCGGAACCAAGAGACCCAGTACTTC,CSVDFRNQETQYF
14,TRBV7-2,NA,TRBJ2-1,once,TGTGCCAGCAGCCCCTCCAGGGGCCGCGATGAGCAGTTCTTC,CASSPSRGRDEQFF
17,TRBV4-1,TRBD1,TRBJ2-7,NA,TGCGCCAGCAGCCAAGATGCCCCCGGGACAGGGGTTTACAAGCAGTACTTC,CASSQDAPGTGVYKQYF
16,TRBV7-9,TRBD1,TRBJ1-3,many,TGTGCCAGCAGCCCGGGACGACAGGGCTGTGGAAACACCATATATTTT,CASSPGRQGCGNTIYF
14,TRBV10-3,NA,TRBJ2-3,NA,TGTGCCATCAGGGCCTGGGACTCCACAGATACGCAGTATTTT,CAIRAWDSTDTQYF
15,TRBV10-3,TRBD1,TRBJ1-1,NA,TGTGCCATCAGGGAAGGACAGGGATTGAACACTGAAGCTTTCTTT,CAIREGQGLNTEAFF
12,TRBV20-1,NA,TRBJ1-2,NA,TGCAGTGCTAGTCGGGGGGCAGATGGCTACACCTTC,CSASRGADGYTF